The 4 T cell receptor beta chains below all came from one sample that was sequenced in a study of radiation and T cells in renal cell carcinoma. Treatment noted: 15 Gy SBRT to primary tumor, nephrectomy 4 weeks later. Data came from immunoSEQ multiplex PCR; TCRdb stores just in-frame clones and leaves some out. Among 15,000 to 20,000 clones, roughly 50% were seen once, and the ten largest hold almost 40%. The specimen was tumor tissue, collected from a patient whose treatment included radiotherapy and nephrectomy. These receptors were collected from a woman in her sixties or seventies with renal cell carcinoma.

There are a few counts of this clone. The chain joins TRBV11-3 to TRBJ2-2; 10 nucleotides line up with TRBD2. The CDR3 is 18 amino acids. Germline assignment: CDR1 SGHNT and CDR2 YENEEA. V dropped 5 bases and J dropped 2; count of bases not matched to a gene: 11. Here the CDR3 reads CASSPGFLAGVNTGELFF. CDR3 sequence (DNA): TGTGCCAGCAGCCCCGGGTTCCTAGCGGGGGTAAACACCGGGGAGCTGTTTTTT.

The CDR3 DNA follows: TGTGCCAGCAGCCCGACAAACGTAGGCTTACCTAATGAGCAGTTCTTC. It translates to CASSPTNVGLPNEQFF. The V gene is TRBV9, the J gene TRBJ2-1; D call uncertain. The CDR3 is 16 amino acids. The germline CDR1 and CDR2 sequences are SGDLS and YYNGEE. V lost 4 bases and J 7 bases, leaving 21 bases between the germline ends.

The chain joins TRBV6-5 to TRBJ1-2; D is ambiguous. The CDR3 runs 12 residues. V was cut by 8 bases and J by 4 bases, with 11 bases left in between. CDR1 is MNHEY and CDR2 is SVGAGI in the germline V gene. The CDR3 sequence is CASARRPYGYTF. In DNA form, the CDR3 reads TGTGCCAGCGCCCGAAGGCCCTATGGCTACACCTTC.

This clone was counted many times. This chain links TRBV6-4 with TRBJ2-6; D is undetermined. CDR1 is MRHNA and CDR2 is SNTAGT in the germline V gene. The length of the CDR3 is 17 residues. V lost 2 bases to trimming and J lost 0 bases, with 11 bases between them. In DNA, the CDR3 is TGTGCCAGCAGTGACGTATCCGGTCACTCTGGGGCCAACGTCCTGACTTTC. It codes for CASSDVSGHSGANVLTF.